This T cell receptor (beta chain) comes out of a study of cytomegalovirus exposure and HLA in healthy donors. Profiled with immunoSEQ multiplex PCR; TCRdb holds only in-frame clones, not every one. The table records 220,000 or so clones, over 80% of them present only once. V shed 6 bases and J shed 2 bases, with 8 bases lying between them. Germline V gene data show CDR1 as SEHNR and CDR2 as FQNEAQ (reference sequence). The CDR3 is made up of 12 amino acids. This clone has only a few counts. Its target is not known. Donors were drawn from the approximately 120-subject validation cohort, separate from the approximately 670-subject first cohort. Whole-study findings and limits: Published work reported that the classifier diagnosed cytomegalovirus status with high specificity and sensitivity. Subsequent analysis showed first-cohort TCR clusters tending to co-occur in 120 validation repertoires.

This clonotype originated in a woman under 40 in good health and CMV-seropositive. The sequencing input was PBMCs. The genes are TRBV7-9 and TRBJ2-7; D gene ambiguous. The chain's CDR3 is CASSSATYEQYF. The CDR3 coding sequence is TGTGCCAGCAGTTCAGCCACCTACGAGCAGTACTTC.